The rows below give T cell receptor beta chains drawn from one sample of a study of shared clonotypes between healthy human individuals. Only in-frame clones appear in the TCRdb table, and some are missing; sequencing was by immunoSEQ multiplex PCR. Of around 510,000 clones listed, around 80% are singletons. The sample comprised PBMCs. Receptors were obtained from a middle-aged woman in good health. Some clones in this sample may be carry-over from other donors' samples. CDR3s include the opening cysteine and the closing phenylalanine or tryptophan. Each record gives: J gene, D gene, clone size, V gene, CDR3 DNA, CDR3 protein. D genes are given only for firm matches. Clone sizes are given selectively: once, few, many, or a class where the clone is expanded.

>TRBJ1-1|TRBD1|NA|TRBV19
TGTGCCAGTAGTTACAGGGGGTTGAACACTGAAGCTTTCTTT
CASSYRGLNTEAFF
>TRBJ2-7|TRBD1|NA|TRBV7-9
TGTGCCAGCAGCTTAGCAGGGACAGGCTACGAGCAGTACTTC
CASSLAGTGYEQYF
>TRBJ2-1|NA|NA|TRBV7-9
TGTGCCAGCAGCTCCCTTAGGTGGGATCGGGCCTACAATGAGCAGTTCTTC
CASSSLRWDRAYNEQFF
>TRBJ2-1|NA|few|TRBV15
TGTGCCACCAGCAGAGAACTGGTTTTCGGGACTGGCTACAATGAGCAGTTCTTC
CATSRELVFGTGYNEQFF
>TRBJ2-3|NA|many|TRBV7-2
TGTGCCAGCAGCTTAGTGAACACAGATACGCAGTATTTT
CASSLVNTDTQYF
>TRBJ2-1|NA|NA|TRBV7-3
TGTGCCAGCAGCTTAGGGGCGGGCCACTACAATGAGCAGTTCTTC
CASSLGAGHYNEQFF
>TRBJ1-4|NA|NA|TRBV27
TGTGCCAGCAGTTCAGGGACAACTAATGAAAAACTGTTTTTT
CASSSGTTNEKLFF
>TRBJ2-2|TRBD1|NA|TRBV4-1
TGCGCCAGCAGCCATCGATTTCCGGGACAGGGGAACACCGGGGAGCTGTTTTTT
CASSHRFPGQGNTGELFF
>TRBJ1-4|NA|NA|TRBV5-1
TGCGCCAGCAGGCGGGAAAGTAATGAAAAACTGTTTTTT
CASRRESNEKLFF
>TRBJ1-4|NA|NA|TRBV15
TGTGCCACCAGCACCCGGGACACGGAATGGGCTTTGCGAGAAAAACTGTTTTTT
CATSTRDTEWALREKLFF
>TRBJ2-5|TRBD2|NA|TRBV5-1
TGCGCCAGCAGCTTGTACGGCAGCGGGAGCTCTCAGACCCAGTACTTC
CASSLYGSGSSQTQYF
>TRBJ2-7|TRBD1|NA|TRBV28
TGTGCCAGCAGGAGGGACAGGGGAGGCTACGAGCAGTACTTC
CASRRDRGGYEQYF
>TRBJ2-1|TRBD2|NA|TRBV5-1
TGCGCCAGCAGCTCTCCCGGGACTAGCGGGAGTACCTACAATGAGCAGTTCTTC
CASSSPGTSGSTYNEQFF
>TRBJ2-5|TRBD2|NA|TRBV14
TGTGCCAGCAGCCAAATTGCCGGGACTAGACACCAAGAGACCCAGTACTTC
CASSQIAGTRHQETQYF
>TRBJ2-1|NA|once|TRBV29-1
TGCAGCGTTGCCAGACATGGGGCGCCGGGCAATGAGCAGTTCTTC
CSVARHGAPGNEQFF
>TRBJ1-4|NA|many|TRBV9
TGTGCCAGCAGCGGAGGAAACAACTATGAAAAACTGTTTTTT
CASSGGNNYEKLFF
>TRBJ2-7|TRBD1|NA|TRBV6-5
TGTGCCAGCAGAAGGGGACAGGGGGCCTACGAGCAGTACTTC
CASRRGQGAYEQYF
>TRBJ2-7|NA|NA|TRBV5-6
TGTGCCAGCAGCTTGGCGCAGCTTCTCTCCTACGAGCAGTACTTC
CASSLAQLLSYEQYF
>TRBJ2-1|TRBD2|NA|TRBV11-1
TGTGCCAGCAGCTATACTAGCGGGAGTGGGCCCAATGAGCAGTTCTTC
CASSYTSGSGPNEQFF
>TRBJ2-7|TRBD2|NA|TRBV18
TGTGCCAGCTCACCATATAGCGGGATTGGGTCCTACGAGCAGTACTTC
CASSPYSGIGSYEQYF
>TRBJ1-1|NA|NA|TRBV5-8
TGTGCCAGCAGCCTCCTGGGGGCAAGGAGAGCTTTCTTT
CASSLLGARRAFF
>TRBJ2-7|TRBD2|NA|TRBV7-9
TGTGCCAGCAGCTTAGCGGCTAGCGGGAGTTACGAGCAGTACTTC
CASSLAASGSYEQYF
>TRBJ2-7|NA|NA|TRBV10-2
TGCGCCAGCAGTGAGTCCCACGAGCAGTACTTC
CASSESHEQYF
>TRBJ1-5|NA|few|TRBV30
TGTGCCTGGAGTCCCCTGGGGCTCGGTCAGCCCCAGCATTTT
CAWSPLGLGQPQHF
>TRBJ1-1|NA|NA|TRBV14
TGTGCCAGCAGCCAAGGGGGACAGAACACTGAAGCTTTCTTT
CASSQGGQNTEAFF
>TRBJ1-1|NA|NA|TRBV23-1
TGCGCCAGGGCCATTCTGAACACTGAAGCTTTCTTT
CARAILNTEAFF
>TRBJ2-7|TRBD1|NA|TRBV10-3
TGTGCCATCAGTGACCCCAGGGACAGGACCTACGAGCAGTACTTC
CAISDPRDRTYEQYF
>TRBJ2-7|NA|once|TRBV19
TGTGCCAGTAGTACCGCTGTAGGGTGGGCCCACGAGCAGTACTTC
CASSTAVGWAHEQYF
>TRBJ1-4|TRBD1|once|TRBV5-6
TGTGCCAGCAGCTTTCAGGGGGCAGATGAAAAACTGTTTTTT
CASSFQGADEKLFF
>TRBJ1-1|NA|NA|TRBV5-6
TGTGCCAGCAGCTTGGCCACCCAGAACACTGAAGCTTTCTTT
CASSLATQNTEAFF
>TRBJ1-4|TRBD1|NA|TRBV12-5
TGTGCTAGTGCCCCACCCGGGACAGGACTCGCAATGGTATGGGGGGACAGGAAGGGTCTGTTTTTT
CASAPPGTGLAMVWGDRKGLFF
>TRBJ2-2|TRBD1|NA|TRBV5-6
TGTGCCAGCAGCTCCACAGGGGGCACCTTCTCGAGGAACACCGGGGAGCTGTTTTTT
CASSSTGGTFSRNTGELFF
>TRBJ1-2|TRBD1|NA|TRBV28
TGTGCCAGCAGTTCCTGGACAGGGGTATTCTATGGCTACACCTTC
CASSSWTGVFYGYTF
>TRBJ2-7|TRBD1|NA|TRBV28
TGTGCCAGCAGTTTCTCAGACAGGGCTAATGAGGAGTACTACGAGCAGTACTTC
CASSFSDRANEEYYEQYF
>TRBJ1-5|NA|NA|TRBV5-8
TGTGCCAGCAGCTGGAACAGGGATGATAGCAATCAGCCCCAGCATTTT
CASSWNRDDSNQPQHF
>TRBJ2-3|TRBD2|NA|TRBV7-3
TGTGCCAGCAGCCCCGGGGGGGATACGCAGTATTTT
CASSPGGDTQYF
>TRBJ2-2|NA|many|TRBV6-5
TGTGCCAGCAGTTACTCGGTAGCGGAGAACACCGGGGAGCTGTTTTTT
CASSYSVAENTGELFF
>TRBJ2-5|NA|NA|TRBV5-4
TGTGCCAGCAGCTTGGGACAGGTCCAAGAGACCCAGTACTTC
CASSLGQVQETQYF
>TRBJ2-7|NA|NA|TRBV6-1
TGTGCCAGCCTCCCGTTGGCGGGCCCCTACGAGCAGTACTTC
CASLPLAGPYEQYF
>TRBJ1-1|NA|NA|TRBV30
TGTGCCTGGAGCCTAAACACTGAAGCTTTCTTT
CAWSLNTEAFF
>TRBJ2-7|NA|NA|TRBV7-9
TGTGCCAGCAGCTCAGGGAACTACGAGCAGTACTTC
CASSSGNYEQYF
>TRBJ2-1|TRBD2|NA|TRBV7-9
TGTGCCAGCAGCTCAACGGGACTAGCGGGAGACAATGAGCAGTTCTTC
CASSSTGLAGDNEQFF
>TRBJ2-1|NA|NA|TRBV9
TGTGCCAGCAGCGTAGCGGCTAGCACAACCTACAATGAGCAGTTCTTC
CASSVAASTTYNEQFF
>TRBJ1-1|NA|NA|TRBV5-5
TGTGCCAGCAGCTCCATTGTCGCAAACACTGAAGCTTTCTTT
CASSSIVANTEAFF
>TRBJ2-3|NA|NA|TRBV13
TGTGCCAGCAGCCCACTGGGCGCAGATACGCAGTATTTT
CASSPLGADTQYF
>TRBJ2-1|TRBD2|NA|TRBV4-3
TGCGCCAGCAGCCAAGACGCTAGCGGGACACGGGAGCAGTTCTTC
CASSQDASGTREQFF
>TRBJ1-4|NA|NA|TRBV7-9
TGTGCCAGCGGGGACCAGACGGGTGAAAAACTGTTTTTT
CASGDQTGEKLFF
>TRBJ2-7|TRBD1|NA|TRBV11-2
TGTGCCAGCAGCGGGACAGGGGGCCCGTACGAGCAGTACTTC
CASSGTGGPYEQYF
>TRBJ2-2|TRBD1|NA|TRBV7-8
TGTGCCAGCAGCTTGAAACGACCGGGACAGGGGGTCAACACCGGGGAGCTGTTTTTT
CASSLKRPGQGVNTGELFF
>TRBJ2-1|NA|few|TRBV27
TGTGCCAGCAGTTTATCCCGGTACAATGAGCAGTTCTTC
CASSLSRYNEQFF
>TRBJ1-2|NA|NA|TRBV2
TGTGCCAGCTCAAGCGCCGGGGCGGCCTATGGCTACACCTTC
CASSSAGAAYGYTF
>TRBJ2-5|TRBD2|NA|TRBV4-1
TGCGCCAGCAGCCAAGTCCCCGGGAGGGATGAGACCCAGTACTTC
CASSQVPGRDETQYF
>TRBJ2-3|TRBD1|NA|TRBV28
TGTGCCAGCAGTTTGGGACAGGGGTTAGATACGCAGTATTTT
CASSLGQGLDTQYF
>TRBJ2-7|TRBD2|NA|TRBV2
TGTGCCAGCAGCGGGACTAGCGGGACCTCGTATTACCTCGAGCAGTACTTC
CASSGTSGTSYYLEQYF